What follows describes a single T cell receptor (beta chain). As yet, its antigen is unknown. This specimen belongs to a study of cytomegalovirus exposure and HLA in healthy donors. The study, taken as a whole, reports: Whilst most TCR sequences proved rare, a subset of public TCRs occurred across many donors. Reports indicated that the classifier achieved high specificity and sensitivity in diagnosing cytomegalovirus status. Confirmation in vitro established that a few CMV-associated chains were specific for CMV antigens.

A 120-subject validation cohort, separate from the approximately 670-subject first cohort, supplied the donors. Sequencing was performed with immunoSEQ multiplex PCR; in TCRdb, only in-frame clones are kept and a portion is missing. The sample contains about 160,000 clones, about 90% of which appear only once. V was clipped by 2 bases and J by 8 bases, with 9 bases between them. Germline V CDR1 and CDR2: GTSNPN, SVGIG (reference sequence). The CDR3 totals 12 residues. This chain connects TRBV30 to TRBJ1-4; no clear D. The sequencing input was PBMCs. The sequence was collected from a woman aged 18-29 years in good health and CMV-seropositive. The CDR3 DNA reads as TGTGCCTGGAGTAAAGACGGGGAAAAACTGTTTTTT. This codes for CAWSKDGEKLFF. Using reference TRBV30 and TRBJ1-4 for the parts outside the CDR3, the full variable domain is SQTIHQWPATLVQPVGSPLSLECTVEGTSNPNLYWYRQAAGRGLQLLFYSVGIGQISSEVPQNLSASRPQDRQFILSSKKLLLSDSGFYLCAWSKDGEKLFFGSGTQLSVL.